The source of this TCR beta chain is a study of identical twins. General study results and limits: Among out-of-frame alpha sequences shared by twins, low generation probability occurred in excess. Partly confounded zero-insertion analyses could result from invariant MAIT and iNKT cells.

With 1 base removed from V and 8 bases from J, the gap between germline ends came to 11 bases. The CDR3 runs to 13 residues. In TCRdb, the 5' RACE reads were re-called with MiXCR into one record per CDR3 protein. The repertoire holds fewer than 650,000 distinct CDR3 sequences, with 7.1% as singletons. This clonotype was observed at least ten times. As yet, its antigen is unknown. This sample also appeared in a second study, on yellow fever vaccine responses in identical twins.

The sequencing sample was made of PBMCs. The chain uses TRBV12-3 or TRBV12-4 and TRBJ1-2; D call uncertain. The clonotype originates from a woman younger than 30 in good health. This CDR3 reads CASSLDLGFGYTF. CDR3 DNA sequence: TGTGCCAGCAGTTTAGATTTAGGGTTCGGCTACACCTTC.